This T cell receptor beta chain is drawn from a study of blood T cells in healthy people across ages. Remarks on this clonotype: No antigen is known for it.

Study-wide findings and caveats: Among T cells, TCR beta diversity per million cells dropped roughly linearly as age rose. Both higher diversity and more naive CD4+ cells marked long-lived donors when set against aged donors.

Through a sample-barcoded 5' primer and a J-beta primer mix, a second PCR was run for about 6 to 11 cycles. Each cDNA molecule, via a template-switch adaptor with 12 random nucleotides, was tagged. From the 5' RACE reads, TCRdb called clonotypes with MiXCR, one entry per CDR3 protein. The table records over a million distinct CDR3 sequences, roughly 45% of them present only once. V was clipped by 5 bases and J by 5 bases; unmatched bases: 11. This CDR3 has 16 amino acids. Germline V gene data show CDR1 as SGHTA and CDR2 as FQGNSA. Isolation recovered at least 6 million PBMCs from every sample. Source material: blood. The V call is TRBV7-2, the J call TRBJ2-2; TRBD2 aligns across 7 bases. The receptor comes from a woman between 18 and 29 years old in good health. The CDR3 region has the DNA TGTGCCAGCAGCCTCCAGACTAGCCCTATTACCGGGGAGCTGTTTTTT. This sequence encodes CASSLQTSPITGELFF.